What follows are 21 T cell receptor beta chains derived from one specimen sequenced in a study of shared clonotypes between healthy human individuals. Naive CD8 cells were CD45RO-negative, positively selected for CCR7, excluding terminally differentiated effector memory CD45RA+ cells. Assay: immunoSEQ multiplex PCR; the TCRdb copy retains only in-frame clones and omits some. The sample lists approximately 1.9 million clones; around 95% were seen once. Sequencing was performed on naive CD8+ T cells from PBMCs. The origin of the receptors is a man between 18 and 29 years old in good health. Some clones in this sample may be carry-over from other donors' samples.

The V call is TRBV27, the J call TRBJ2-7; D might be TRBD1 (6 bases). CDR1 MNHEY and CDR2 SMNVEV come from the germline V gene (reference sequence). CDR3 length: 12 amino acids. Trimming shortened V by 5 bases and J by 7 bases, and 12 bases separated the two germline ends. The CDR3 DNA sequence: TGTGCCAGCAGTCAACAGGGTAGTGAGCAGTACTTC. This codes for CASSQQGSEQYF.

V is TRBV7-3 and J is TRBJ2-7, with TRBD2 matching over 12 bases. J gave up 3 bases and V 4 bases, and 4 bases lay outside the gene matches. Germline loops: CDR1 SGHTA, CDR2 FQGTGA. The CDR3 totals 15 residues. The CDR3 here is CASSSWTSGNYEQYF. DNA of the CDR3: TGTGCCAGCAGCTCTTGGACTAGCGGGAACTACGAGCAGTACTTC.

The gene calls are TRBV6-5 and TRBJ1-2; 8 bases are a match to TRBD1. CDR1 is MNHEY and CDR2 is SVGAGI in the germline V gene. The V gene end was trimmed by 6 bases and the J gene end by 8 bases; junction bases not matched to a gene: 2. CDR3 length: 11 amino acids. CDR3 bases: TGTGCCAGCAGCCAGGGGGCCGGCTACACCTTC. As protein: CASSQGAGYTF.

J is TRBJ1-3 and V is TRBV2, with D tentatively TRBD1 (5 bases). The CDR3 length is 17 residues. Trimming stripped 7 bases from V and 0 bases from J, with 19 bases between. Germline CDR1 and CDR2: SNHLY and FYNNEI. CDR3 nucleotide sequence: TGTGCCAGCATGTTCCGGGACTACACCATCTCTGGAAACACCATATATTTT. Amino acid sequence: CASMFRDYTISGNTIYF. Supplemented by reference TRBV2 and TRBJ1-3, the full variable domain reads EPEVTQTPSHQVTQMGQEVILRCVPISNHLYFYWYRQILGQKVEFLVSFYNNEISEKSEIFDDQFSVERPDGSNFTLKIRSTKLEDSAMYFCASMFRDYTISGNTIYFGEGSWLTVV.

The chain has TRBV7-3 and TRBJ1-4; D unresolved. The CDR3 spans 13 residues. Deletions cut 1 base from V and 7 bases from J, with 7 bases between. Germline V gene lookup returns CDR1 SGHTA and CDR2 FQGTGA. CDR3 bases: TGTGCCAGCAGCTTAAGGTTGCTTGAAAAACTGTTTTTT. It is translated as CASSLRLLEKLFF.

This sequence joins TRBV7-9 and TRBJ2-7; TRBD2 might be the D (5 bases). The V gene lost 4 bases and the J gene lost 1 base, with 11 bases spanning the gap. Germline V gene sequence: CDR1 SEHNR, CDR2 FQNEAQ (reference sequence). The CDR3 sequence is 14 residues long. CDR3 region: CASSSSRGSYEQYF. The CDR3 DNA reads TGTGCCAGCAGCTCGAGCCGGGGATCCTACGAGCAGTACTTC. The full variable domain, in which reference TRBV7-9 and TRBJ2-7 provide the parts outside the CDR3, is DTGVSQNPRHKITKRGQNVTFRCDPISEHNRLYWYRQTLGQGPEFLTYFQNEAQLEKSRLLSDRFSAERPKGSFSTLEIQRTEQGDSAMYLCASSSSRGSYEQYFGPGTRLTVT.

This chain joins TRBV7-2 and TRBJ2-7; no reliable D call. The CDR3 spans 14 residues. The germline V gene has CDR1 SGHTA and CDR2 FQGNSA. Trimming removed 1 base from V and 6 bases from J, with 13 bases in between. CDR3 sequence reads: CASSLVGSGGEQYF. DNA for the CDR3: TGTGCCAGCAGCTTAGTAGGTTCCGGTGGCGAGCAGTACTTC.

The genes are TRBV10-3 and TRBJ2-1; possibly TRBD1 or TRBD2 for D (7 bases each). The CDR3 is 11 amino acids. In germline, CDR1 is ENHRY, CDR2 SYGVKD. V gave up 10 bases and J gave up 8 bases, with 12 bases separating them. The CDR3 sequence: CATGGVHEQFF. CDR3 bases: TGTGCCACAGGGGGGGTCCATGAGCAGTTCTTC.

The chain links TRBV19 to TRBJ1-1; unclear D gene. Trimming left V 5 bases short and J 1 base short, with 8 bases between. Germline lookup yields CDR1 LNHDA and CDR2 SQIVND (reference sequence). The CDR3 is 13 residues long. The CDR3 DNA is TGTGCCAGTAGTCTTATTAAGAACACTGAAGCTTTCTTT. Protein product: CASSLIKNTEAFF.

The V gene is TRBV9, the J gene TRBJ2-1; 7 bases match TRBD2. The trim removed 1 base at V and 3 bases at J, leaving 4 bases unmatched. Germline-derived CDR1 and CDR2 are SGDLS and YYNGEE. This CDR3 comprises 15 residues. The CDR3 DNA is TGTGCCAGCAGCGTATCGTCTAGCGGCTACAATGAGCAGTTCTTC. This sequence encodes CASSVSSSGYNEQFF.

V gene TRBV5-6 combines with J gene TRBJ2-5; D is uncertain. V was trimmed by 3 bases and J by 3 bases, leaving 9 bases between them. CDR1 is SGHDT, CDR2 YYEEEE, per germline. The CDR3 is made up of 13 amino acids. CDR3 amino acids: CASSSNLKETQYF. The DNA of the CDR3 is TGTGCCAGCAGCTCGAACCTAAAAGAGACCCAGTACTTC.

The chain joins TRBV7-9 to TRBJ2-7; D uncertain. Germline loops: CDR1 SEHNR, CDR2 FQNEAQ (reference sequence). The CDR3 extends over 12 amino acids. Trimming pared 3 bases from V and 6 bases from J, leaving 9 bases between. CDR3 sequence (DNA): TGTGCCAGCAGCTTCGCCTTTGGCGAGCAGTACTTC. This codes for CASSFAFGEQYF. Full variable domain (missing parts from reference TRBV7-9 and TRBJ2-7): DTGVSQNPRHKITKRGQNVTFRCDPISEHNRLYWYRQTLGQGPEFLTYFQNEAQLEKSRLLSDRFSAERPKGSFSTLEIQRTEQGDSAMYLCASSFAFGEQYFGPGTRLTVT.

The CDR3 DNA sequence: TGTGCCAGCAGCCAAGACAGGGGTCTCTACAATGAGCAGTTCTTC. As protein: CASSQDRGLYNEQFF. The chain links TRBV14 to TRBJ2-1; D might be TRBD1 (6 bases). Trimming took 0 bases from V and 3 from J, leaving 9 bases between them. Germline-derived CDR1 and CDR2 are SGHDN and FVKESK. This CDR3 has 15 amino acids.

This clone was recorded once. In the same sample, other DNA sequences code for this CDR3. The chain links TRBV15 to TRBJ2-3; 11 positions match TRBD2. The V gene end was trimmed by 1 base and the J gene end by 0 bases; junction bases not matched to a gene: 0. The CDR3 runs 16 residues. Germline V gene data show CDR1 as LNHNV and CDR2 as YYDKDF (reference sequence). CDR3 sequence: CATSRGTSGSTDTQYF. CDR3 in DNA: TGTGCCACCAGCAGAGGGACTAGCGGGAGCACAGATACGCAGTATTTT. Full variable domain (outside the CDR3, taken from reference TRBV15 and TRBJ2-3): DAMVIQNPRYQVTQFGKPVTLSCSQTLNHNVMYWYQQKSSQAPKLLFHYYDKDFNNEADTPDNFQSRRPNTSFCFLDIRSPGLGDTAMYLCATSRGTSGSTDTQYFGPGTRLTVL.

This clone was counted once. This chain connects TRBV5-8 to TRBJ2-1, with D tentatively TRBD2 (6 bases). The germline gives CDR1 SGHTS, CDR2 YDEGEE. This CDR3 region has 15 residues. Trimming left V 1 base short and J 12 bases short, with 20 bases between. Here the CDR3 DNA reads TGTGCCAGCAGCTTGTCGGGTCTATCGGGGGAAGGGCAGTTCTTC. It yields the protein CASSLSGLSGEGQFF.

The rearrangement joins TRBV7-2 to TRBJ1-5; 7 bases fit TRBD1. CDR1 and CDR2 from the germline V gene are SGHTA and FQGNSA. The V and J ends lost 5 bases and 5 bases, in that order; junction bases with no gene match: 9. The CDR3 consists of 15 residues. The DNA of the CDR3 is TGTGCCAGCAGCCCAGGACAGGCCTCTTATCAGCCCCAGCATTTT. Its translation: CASSPGQASYQPQHF. Full variable domain (remainder filled in from reference TRBV7-2 and TRBJ1-5): GAGVSQSPSNKVTEKGKDVELRCDPISGHTALYWYRQSLGQGLEFLIYFQGNSAPDKSGLPSDRFSAERTGGSVSTLTIQRTQQEDSAVYLCASSPGQASYQPQHFGDGTRLSIL.

The rearrangement links TRBV7-2 to TRBJ2-1; a possible D gene is TRBD2 (5 bases). This CDR3 has 14 amino acids. V gave up 4 bases and J gave up 6 bases, with 13 bases separating them. CDR1 and CDR2 from the germline V gene are SGHTA and FQGNSA. CDR3 region: CASSSPGLGNEQFF. The CDR3 nucleotides read TGTGCCAGCAGCTCGCCTGGACTGGGCAATGAGCAGTTCTTC.

This clone turned up a few times. CDR3 amino acids: CASSLHPRGYGYTF. The CDR3 bases are TGTGCCAGCAGTCTACACCCGCGGGGCTATGGCTACACCTTC. This chain uses TRBV28 with TRBJ1-2, with D uncertain. Germline assignment: CDR1 MDHEN and CDR2 SYDVKM. The CDR3 totals 14 residues. Between the trimmed V and J ends, which lost 5 bases and 4 bases, there was a span of 14 bases.

The V and J genes are TRBV6-5 and TRBJ2-1, with TRBD2 identical over 10 bases. The junction had 3 bases not matched to a gene; V was cut back by 5 bases and J by 2 bases. The CDR3 consists of 15 residues. CDR1 is MNHEY and CDR2 is SVGAGI in the germline V gene. CDR3 loop: CASSQGLAAYNEQFF. In DNA form, the CDR3 reads TGTGCCAGCAGTCAAGGACTAGCGGCCTACAATGAGCAGTTCTTC.

This sequence joins TRBV30 and TRBJ2-7, with no clear D. The CDR3 is 12 amino acids. V was clipped by 0 bases and J by 5 bases, with 8 bases between them. CDR1 and CDR2 from the germline V gene are GTSNPN and SVGIG (reference sequence). The CDR3, as DNA: TGTGCCTGGAGTGTTAGTGGGAACGAGCAGTACTTC. Residues: CAWSVSGNEQYF.

The chain has TRBV6-4 and TRBJ1-4; TRBD1 might be the D (6 bases). V shed 8 bases and J shed 3 bases, with 13 bases lying between them. Germline CDR1 is MRHNA and CDR2 is SNTAGT. The CDR3 has 14 residues. The CDR3 spells CASLGASPNEKLFF. The CDR3 DNA sequence: TGTGCCAGCTTGGGGGCCAGTCCTAATGAAAAACTGTTTTTT.